The source of this T cell receptor (beta chain) is a study of cytomegalovirus exposure and HLA in healthy donors. Study findings and constraints: Accurate prediction of HLA-A and HLA-B alleles (for most subjects) was reportedly achieved from TCR beta sequences.

This CDR3 spans 19 amino acids. V lost 5 bases and J lost 1; bases outside the gene matches: 17. The germline V gene encodes CDR1 SGHTA and CDR2 FQGNSA. On this clone itself: Its antigen is unidentified.

With 60 Vbeta and 13 Jbeta primers, the PCR was carried out. Here immunoSEQ multiplex PCR was the method, and the copy in TCRdb shows in-frame clones only, minus some. The sample lists fewer than 250,000 clones; over 65% were seen once. This chain joins TRBV7-2 and TRBJ2-5; TRBD2 matches 9 bases. The sample consisted of PBMCs. This receptor was taken from a middle-aged man in good health and CMV-seronegative. This chain's CDR3 is CASSRRTSEKIISQETQYF. The CDR3 coding sequence is TGTGCCAGCAGCCGGCGGACTAGCGAGAAGATTATATCCCAAGAGACCCAGTACTTC.